A selection of T cell receptor beta chains follows, all from one sample in a study of blood T cell repertoires in COVID-19. Some clones are missing from TCRdb's copy, which holds only in-frame ones; the method was immunoSEQ multiplex PCR. This repertoire shows approximately 460,000 clones, approximately 89% found once; its top ten account for roughly 0.84%. The sequencing sample was made of peripheral blood. The receptors stem from a man aged 18 to 30 with COVID-19, enrolled during active disease. CDR3s include the opening cysteine and the closing phenylalanine or tryptophan. Each record gives: J gene, V gene, D gene, clone size, CDR3 protein, CDR3 DNA. The D gene is left open where the match is weak. Some rows mark clone size as missing; the rest say once, few, many or name a class of expanded clone.

j_call: TRBJ1-5
v_call: TRBV5-5
d_call: NA
clone_size: NA
cdr3_aa: CASSSEGDSNQPQHF
cdr3_nt: TGTGCCAGCAGCAGTGAGGGGGACAGCAATCAGCCCCAGCATTTT

j_call: TRBJ2-1
v_call: TRBV6-5
d_call: TRBD2
clone_size: NA
cdr3_aa: CASSYSSSGNEQFF
cdr3_nt: TGTGCCAGCAGTTACTCGTCTAGCGGGAACGAGCAGTTCTTC

j_call: TRBJ2-5
v_call: TRBV19
d_call: TRBD1
clone_size: NA
cdr3_aa: CASKGTGGQETQYF
cdr3_nt: TGTGCCAGTAAGGGGACAGGGGGCCAGGAGACCCAGTACTTC

j_call: TRBJ2-3
v_call: TRBV30
d_call: TRBD2
clone_size: NA
cdr3_aa: CAWNLGREWTDTQYF
cdr3_nt: TGTGCCTGGAACTTGGGGCGGGAGTGGACAGATACGCAGTATTTT

j_call: TRBJ2-3
v_call: TRBV11-2
d_call: NA
clone_size: NA
cdr3_aa: CASSPGGTQYF
cdr3_nt: TGTGCCAGCAGCCCTGGGGGCACGCAGTATTTT

j_call: TRBJ2-3
v_call: TRBV4-1
d_call: NA
clone_size: NA
cdr3_aa: CASSQELRGGTDTQYF
cdr3_nt: TGCGCCAGCAGCCAAGAATTGCGGGGCGGTACAGATACGCAGTATTTT

j_call: TRBJ2-2
v_call: TRBV4-2
d_call: NA
clone_size: NA
cdr3_aa: CASSPGTSNTGELFF
cdr3_nt: TGTGCCAGCAGCCCCGGGACATCAAACACCGGGGAGCTGTTTTTT

j_call: TRBJ2-1
v_call: TRBV11-2
d_call: NA
clone_size: NA
cdr3_aa: CASSPLAGNEQFF
cdr3_nt: TGTGCCAGCAGCCCTCTGGCGGGAAATGAGCAGTTCTTC

j_call: TRBJ2-1
v_call: TRBV6-5
d_call: NA
clone_size: NA
cdr3_aa: CASSYWAGNEQFF
cdr3_nt: TGTGCCAGCAGTTACTGGGCGGGGAATGAGCAGTTCTTC

j_call: TRBJ2-1
v_call: TRBV11-3
d_call: NA
clone_size: NA
cdr3_aa: CASSLDLYNEQFF
cdr3_nt: TGTGCCAGCAGCTTAGATCTCTACAATGAGCAGTTCTTC

j_call: TRBJ1-1
v_call: TRBV19
d_call: NA
clone_size: NA
cdr3_aa: CASSILEGTEAFF
cdr3_nt: TGTGCCAGTAGTATTTTGGAGGGAACTGAAGCTTTCTTT

j_call: TRBJ2-1
v_call: TRBV5-4
d_call: TRBD2
clone_size: NA
cdr3_aa: CASSTSGGAINEQFF
cdr3_nt: TGTGCCAGCAGCACTAGCGGGGGGGCAATTAATGAGCAGTTCTTC

j_call: TRBJ2-2
v_call: TRBV27
d_call: TRBD2
clone_size: once
cdr3_aa: CASSPLGLAGEITGELFF
cdr3_nt: TGTGCCAGCAGTCCACTGGGACTAGCGGGAGAAATCACCGGGGAGCTGTTTTTT

j_call: TRBJ1-5
v_call: TRBV24-1
d_call: NA
clone_size: few
cdr3_aa: CATSGGDQPQHF
cdr3_nt: TGTGCCACCAGTGGAGGTGATCAGCCCCAGCATTTT

j_call: TRBJ2-2
v_call: TRBV7-9
d_call: TRBD1
clone_size: NA
cdr3_aa: CASSRPGTTGDTGELFF
cdr3_nt: TGTGCCAGCAGTCGCCCTGGGACCACAGGGGACACCGGGGAGCTGTTTTTT

j_call: TRBJ2-3
v_call: TRBV5-4
d_call: NA
clone_size: once
cdr3_aa: CASSLGQYTDTQYF
cdr3_nt: TGTGCCAGCAGCTTAGGACAGTACACAGATACGCAGTATTTT

j_call: TRBJ1-2
v_call: TRBV5-1
d_call: NA
clone_size: NA
cdr3_aa: CASSSGNYGYTF
cdr3_nt: TGCGCCAGCAGCTCCGGTAACTATGGCTACACCTTC

j_call: TRBJ2-6
v_call: TRBV5-1
d_call: TRBD2
clone_size: NA
cdr3_aa: CASSLTSGSPGANVLTF
cdr3_nt: TGCGCCAGCAGCTTGACTAGCGGGAGTCCTGGGGCCAACGTCCTGACTTTC

j_call: TRBJ1-2
v_call: TRBV3-1/TRBV3-2
d_call: TRBD1
clone_size: NA
cdr3_aa: CASSTRQGARTF
cdr3_nt: TGTGCCAGCAGCACGCGACAGGGGGCGCGTACCTTC

j_call: TRBJ1-5
v_call: TRBV27
d_call: NA
clone_size: NA
cdr3_aa: CASSSTLGGAQPQHF
cdr3_nt: TGTGCCAGCAGTTCGACCCTGGGGGGGGCTCAGCCCCAGCATTTT

j_call: TRBJ2-2
v_call: TRBV5-1
d_call: TRBD2
clone_size: NA
cdr3_aa: CASTGRDTGELFF
cdr3_nt: TGCGCCAGCACAGGGAGGGACACCGGGGAGCTGTTTTTT

j_call: TRBJ2-1
v_call: TRBV4-1
d_call: TRBD1
clone_size: NA
cdr3_aa: CASSQTGITPHEQFF
cdr3_nt: TGCGCCAGCAGCCAGACAGGGATCACCCCCCATGAGCAGTTCTTC

j_call: TRBJ1-4
v_call: TRBV9
d_call: NA
clone_size: NA
cdr3_aa: CASSVSRGEKLFF
cdr3_nt: TGTGCCAGCAGCGTATCCCGGGGGGAAAAACTGTTTTTT

j_call: TRBJ2-3
v_call: TRBV24-1
d_call: NA
clone_size: NA
cdr3_aa: CATSGPDTQYF
cdr3_nt: TGTGCCACCAGTGGGCCAGATACGCAGTATTTT

j_call: TRBJ2-2
v_call: TRBV7-3
d_call: TRBD2
clone_size: NA
cdr3_aa: CASSPGTSGRGTGELFF
cdr3_nt: TGTGCCAGCAGCCCCGGGACTAGCGGGAGGGGCACCGGGGAGCTGTTTTTT

j_call: TRBJ2-1
v_call: TRBV18
d_call: TRBD2
clone_size: few
cdr3_aa: CASSSKGLASHEQFF
cdr3_nt: TGTGCCAGCTCTTCCAAGGGACTAGCATCCCATGAGCAGTTCTTC

j_call: TRBJ1-1
v_call: TRBV5-6
d_call: NA
clone_size: NA
cdr3_aa: CASSLEGIEAFF
cdr3_nt: TGTGCCAGCAGCTTGGAGGGGATAGAAGCTTTCTTT

j_call: TRBJ1-5
v_call: TRBV18
d_call: NA
clone_size: NA
cdr3_aa: CASSPRQGGVSNQPQHF
cdr3_nt: TGTGCCAGCTCACCTAGGCAGGGCGGGGTAAGCAATCAGCCCCAGCATTTT

j_call: TRBJ2-7
v_call: TRBV6-5
d_call: TRBD1
clone_size: NA
cdr3_aa: CASSKRLGQGVEQYF
cdr3_nt: TGTGCCAGCAGTAAACGCCTGGGACAGGGGGTCGAGCAGTACTTC

j_call: TRBJ1-5
v_call: TRBV19
d_call: NA
clone_size: NA
cdr3_aa: CASSRGWTQPQHF
cdr3_nt: TGTGCCAGTAGCCGGGGTTGGACTCAGCCCCAGCATTTT

j_call: TRBJ1-3
v_call: TRBV25-1
d_call: NA
clone_size: NA
cdr3_aa: CASSESFGRGEDGNTIYF
cdr3_nt: TGTGCCAGCAGTGAATCCTTCGGCAGGGGCGAAGATGGAAACACCATATATTTT

j_call: TRBJ2-7
v_call: TRBV2
d_call: NA
clone_size: NA
cdr3_aa: CASSPQTKGQAEQYF
cdr3_nt: TGTGCCAGCAGTCCACAAACAAAGGGACAAGCTGAGCAGTACTTC

j_call: TRBJ1-5
v_call: TRBV2
d_call: TRBD1
clone_size: NA
cdr3_aa: CASGLSGGRNQPQHF
cdr3_nt: TGTGCCAGTGGACTATCAGGGGGGCGCAATCAGCCCCAGCATTTT

j_call: TRBJ2-6
v_call: TRBV4-1
d_call: TRBD1
clone_size: NA
cdr3_aa: CASVPGQSSGANVLTF
cdr3_nt: TGCGCCAGCGTACCGGGACAGAGCTCTGGGGCCAACGTCCTGACTTTC

j_call: TRBJ2-2
v_call: TRBV2
d_call: NA
clone_size: NA
cdr3_aa: CASSDDRVPNTGELFF
cdr3_nt: TGTGCCAGCAGTGACGACCGGGTTCCAAACACCGGGGAGCTGTTTTTT

j_call: TRBJ2-1
v_call: TRBV7-2
d_call: TRBD2
clone_size: NA
cdr3_aa: CASSSLAGVSYNEQFF
cdr3_nt: TGTGCCAGCAGCTCGCTAGCGGGGGTCTCCTACAATGAGCAGTTCTTC

j_call: TRBJ2-3
v_call: TRBV19
d_call: TRBD1
clone_size: NA
cdr3_aa: CASSKGDRGRTDTQYF
cdr3_nt: TGTGCCAGTAGTAAGGGGGACAGGGGACGCACAGATACGCAGTATTTT

j_call: TRBJ2-2
v_call: TRBV27
d_call: TRBD1
clone_size: few
cdr3_aa: CASSRGRTGELFF
cdr3_nt: TGTGCCAGCAGTAGGGGGCGCACCGGGGAGCTGTTTTTT

j_call: TRBJ2-1
v_call: TRBV18
d_call: TRBD2
clone_size: NA
cdr3_aa: CASSPPRKREYNEQFF
cdr3_nt: TGTGCCAGCTCACCACCGAGAAAGCGGGAGTACAATGAGCAGTTCTTC

j_call: TRBJ1-3
v_call: TRBV19
d_call: NA
clone_size: NA
cdr3_aa: CASSVRSSGNTIYF
cdr3_nt: TGTGCCAGTAGCGTCAGATCCTCTGGAAACACCATATATTTT

j_call: TRBJ1-5
v_call: TRBV4-1
d_call: NA
clone_size: NA
cdr3_aa: CASSWGAGDSNQPQHF
cdr3_nt: TGCGCCAGCAGCTGGGGAGCGGGGGATAGCAATCAGCCCCAGCATTTT

j_call: TRBJ2-7
v_call: TRBV11-2
d_call: NA
clone_size: once
cdr3_aa: CASSASRVHSYEQYF
cdr3_nt: TGTGCCAGCAGCGCCTCGAGGGTCCATTCCTACGAGCAGTACTTC

j_call: TRBJ1-1
v_call: TRBV5-6
d_call: NA
clone_size: once
cdr3_aa: CASSVWRSKKNTEAFF
cdr3_nt: TGTGCCAGCAGCGTTTGGAGGTCGAAAAAAAACACTGAAGCTTTCTTT

j_call: TRBJ1-3
v_call: TRBV19
d_call: NA
clone_size: NA
cdr3_aa: CASSIGSRGENTIYF
cdr3_nt: TGTGCCAGTAGTATCGGGTCCAGGGGAGAAAACACCATATATTTT

j_call: TRBJ2-7
v_call: TRBV3-1/TRBV3-2
d_call: TRBD2
clone_size: NA
cdr3_aa: CASSQGTSSYEQYF
cdr3_nt: TGTGCCAGCAGCCAAGGGACTAGCTCCTACGAGCAGTACTTC

j_call: TRBJ2-7
v_call: TRBV20-1
d_call: TRBD1
clone_size: NA
cdr3_aa: CSASRTGVAYEQYF
cdr3_nt: TGCAGTGCTAGTCGGACAGGGGTGGCCTACGAGCAGTACTTC

j_call: TRBJ2-7
v_call: TRBV7-2
d_call: NA
clone_size: NA
cdr3_aa: CASSPRMDSSYEQYF
cdr3_nt: TGTGCCAGCAGTCCCAGGATGGACTCTTCCTACGAGCAGTACTTC

j_call: TRBJ2-7
v_call: TRBV13
d_call: TRBD1
clone_size: NA
cdr3_aa: CASSSPGTGIEDEQYF
cdr3_nt: TGTGCCAGCAGCAGCCCCGGGACAGGCATCGAGGACGAGCAGTACTTC

j_call: TRBJ2-7
v_call: TRBV29-1
d_call: NA
clone_size: NA
cdr3_aa: CSVEGGEIGTYEQYF
cdr3_nt: TGCAGCGTCGAGGGGGGGGAAATAGGCACCTACGAGCAGTACTTC